This TCR beta chain was captured in a study of T cell responses to AZD1222 COVID-19 vaccine. Profiling relied on immunoSEQ multiplex PCR, and the TCRdb table lists in-frame clones only, not all of them. The profile shows about 120,000 clones, about 92% of them singletons. In germline, CDR1 is SNHLY, CDR2 FYNNEI. The CDR3 has 13 amino acids. Trimming cost V 10 bases and J 2 bases; bases outside gene matches: 7. In its sample, this clone was seen once. What it recognizes is unknown. General study results and limits: Nearly half of spike-specific TCRs reportedly target variant regions that are unmutated in the B.1.351 and B.1.1.7 variants. An increase in Spike-specific TCR breadth and depth was observed after two AZD1222 doses.

The chain links TRBV2 to TRBJ2-5, with 7 bases fitting TRBD1. Here the sequenced sample was peripheral blood, taken on day 0 of AZD1222 vaccination. The clonotype was recovered from an adult in good health. This CDR3 is CAKPETGQETQYF. The CDR3 DNA sequence: TGTGCCAAACCCGAGACAGGGCAAGAGACCCAGTACTTC.